Listed below are T cell receptor beta chains from one sample, sequenced in a study of CD8+ T cells in alopecia areata. Libraries were prepared by immunoSEQ multiplex PCR; TCRdb keeps only in-frame clonotypes and omits some of them. The repertoire holds 200,000 to 250,000 clones, just over 55% seen once, with around 5.1% in the top ten. Material: CD8+ T cells sorted from blood. All receptors derive from a human donor in good health. Both conserved end residues are part of each CDR3. Each record gives: V gene, clone size, J gene, D gene, CDR3 DNA, CDR3 protein. D genes are given only for firm matches. Only part of the rows carry a size: once, few, many, or a class if the clone is expanded.

>TRBV15|few|TRBJ2-2|TRBD2
TGTGCCACGAGGTCGCGGGGGTCCACCGGGGAGCTGTTTTTT
CATRSRGSTGELFF
>TRBV7-2|NA|TRBJ2-7|NA
TGTGCCAGCAGCTTAGGTCGTAGCCAGCAGTACTTC
CASSLGRSQQYF
>TRBV27|NA|TRBJ2-1|NA
TGTGCCAGCAGTCCGCTTCCAGGGCCCTACAATGAGCAGTTCTTC
CASSPLPGPYNEQFF
>TRBV5-1|NA|TRBJ1-6|NA
TGCGCCAGCAGCTCCCGGGAACAACCAACCCCAAATTCACCCCTCCACTTT
CASSSREQPTPNSPLHF
>TRBV7-9|few|TRBJ2-1|NA
TGTGCCAGCAGCTTTTTATCTAGATACAATGAGCAGTTCTTC
CASSFLSRYNEQFF
>TRBV9|NA|TRBJ2-7|TRBD1
TGTGCCAGCAGCGCGGGACAGGGTTTCGAGCAGTACTTC
CASSAGQGFEQYF
>TRBV4-1|NA|TRBJ2-7|TRBD1
TGCGCCAGCAGCCAAGGGGGACAGGGTCCAAACGAGCAGTACTTC
CASSQGGQGPNEQYF
>TRBV27|few|TRBJ2-7|NA
TGTGCCAGCAGCCTGCGGCACTCCTACGAGCAGTACTTC
CASSLRHSYEQYF
>TRBV30|NA|TRBJ2-7|NA
TGTGCCTGGAGTGTACTAGGGGGATTCACCTACGAGCAGTACTTC
CAWSVLGGFTYEQYF
>TRBV9|NA|TRBJ1-2|TRBD1
TGTGCCAGCAGCGGGGACAGGGCAGGCTACACCTTC
CASSGDRAGYTF
>TRBV5-1|NA|TRBJ1-1|TRBD1
TGCGCCAGCAGCCCAGCGCCCGACAGGGTGAACACTGAAGCTTTCTTT
CASSPAPDRVNTEAFF
>TRBV5-1|NA|TRBJ1-2|TRBD1
TGCGCCAGCAGCCCGAATACAGGGGACAATGTCTACACCTTC
CASSPNTGDNVYTF
>TRBV29-1|few|TRBJ1-1|NA
TGCAGCGTTGAAGGGGAAGGACGGAACACTGAAGCTTTCTTT
CSVEGEGRNTEAFF
>TRBV6-1|NA|TRBJ1-2|NA
TGTGCCAGCAGCCCAGCCCGGACAGTCTATGGCTACACCTTC
CASSPARTVYGYTF
>TRBV29-1|few|TRBJ1-1|NA
TGCAGCGTTCCCCGGAGGGGGGCTGAAGCTTTCTTT
CSVPRRGAEAFF
>TRBV23-1|NA|TRBJ1-5|NA
TGCGCCAGCCCTCGTGGGGGCAATCAGCCCCAGCATTTT
CASPRGGNQPQHF
>TRBV10-3|NA|TRBJ1-6|TRBD1
TGTGCCATCAGTGAAACAGGGGGTCCCATTTCACCCCTCCACTTT
CAISETGGPISPLHF
>TRBV5-1|NA|TRBJ1-4|NA
TGCGCCAGCAGCTTGAGCAAAATAAATGAAAAACTGTTTTTT
CASSLSKINEKLFF
>TRBV19|few|TRBJ2-3|NA
TGTGCCAGTGGTCCTTGGCTTCAGTATTTT
CASGPWLQYF
>TRBV13|few|TRBJ1-6|NA
TGTGCCAGCAGCCCAGGACCGTCTTCCCCCCTCCACTTT
CASSPGPSSPLHF
>TRBV18|NA|TRBJ2-7|NA
TGTGCCAGCTCACCACCGTGGAACTACGAGCAGTACTTC
CASSPPWNYEQYF
>TRBV2|once|TRBJ1-2|NA
TGTGCCAGACGTCTGAGGACAGCTCGACCTTACACCTTC
CARRLRTARPYTF
>TRBV4-1|NA|TRBJ1-1|NA
TGCGCCAGCAGCCCAGGAGGAGGGGGCACTGAAGCTTTCTTT
CASSPGGGGTEAFF
>TRBV27|NA|TRBJ1-5|NA
TGTGCCAGCAGTCTCGTTTTCCCAGGGACTCAGCCCCAGCATTTT
CASSLVFPGTQPQHF
>TRBV5-1|NA|TRBJ1-1|NA
TGCGCCAGCAGCTTGGAAATGGGGGCTGCAGCTTTCTTT
CASSLEMGAAAFF
>TRBV14|NA|TRBJ2-7|TRBD2
TGTGCCAGCAGCCACGGACTAGCGGGGATTGCCTACGAGCAGTACTTC
CASSHGLAGIAYEQYF
>TRBV14|few|TRBJ1-2|NA
TGTGCCAGCAGCCCCCGGGACACGGCGTCCTATGGCTACACCTTC
CASSPRDTASYGYTF
>TRBV5-6|NA|TRBJ2-3|NA
TGTGCCAGCAGCCCGGGCACTAGCTTTACAGATACGCAGTATTTT
CASSPGTSFTDTQYF
>TRBV15|NA|TRBJ1-1|NA
TGTGCCACCAGTCGAGAGGATATTGGGGAGAACACTGAAGCTTTCTTT
CATSREDIGENTEAFF
>TRBV13|NA|TRBJ1-2|NA
TGTGCCAGCAGCTTTACAGGGATTTCTTCCTATGGCTACACCTTC
CASSFTGISSYGYTF
>TRBV7-9|few|TRBJ1-1|NA
TGTGCCAGCAGCTGGGGGGCCACTGAAGCTTTCTTT
CASSWGATEAFF
>TRBV5-4|NA|TRBJ1-2|NA
TGTGCCAGCAGCTTGGACAGCAACTATGGCTACACCTTC
CASSLDSNYGYTF
>TRBV4-1|NA|TRBJ2-3|NA
TGCGCCAGCAGCCAAGAAAAGGCAGATACGCAGTATTTT
CASSQEKADTQYF
>TRBV7-2|few|TRBJ1-2|NA
TGTGCCAGCAGGAGGGAGCATGGCTACACCTTC
CASRREHGYTF
>TRBV29-1|NA|TRBJ1-2|NA
TGCAGCGTCATTTCGGAGGGCGGCTACACCTTC
CSVISEGGYTF
>TRBV4-1|NA|TRBJ2-1|TRBD1
TGCGCCAGCAGCCAAGAATTTCCGGGACAGGGGGGGGATGAGCAGTTCTTC
CASSQEFPGQGGDEQFF
>TRBV19|NA|TRBJ1-1|TRBD1
TGTGCCAGTAGAGGGGACAGTAACACTGAAGCTTTCTTT
CASRGDSNTEAFF
>TRBV27|once|TRBJ2-7|TRBD2
TGTGCCAGCAGTTGGGGAGGGGAATCCTACGAGCAGTACTTC
CASSWGGESYEQYF
>TRBV5-1|NA|TRBJ1-1|NA
TGCGCCAGCCGCATTGGGAGCGCTGAAGCTTTCTTT
CASRIGSAEAFF
>TRBV7-8|NA|TRBJ2-1|NA
TGTGCCAGCAGCTTAGGTGGGATGAGGGTCAATGAGCAGTTCTTC
CASSLGGMRVNEQFF
>TRBV9|NA|TRBJ2-7|NA
TGTGCCAGCAGCCCCTGGGGGGAAGCCTACGAGCAGTACTTC
CASSPWGEAYEQYF
>TRBV5-1|NA|TRBJ2-7|NA
TGCGCCAGCAGCCCTATTGAGCGGGTTTCCTACGAGCAGTACTTC
CASSPIERVSYEQYF
>TRBV11-2|NA|TRBJ2-7|NA
TGTGCCAGCAGCTTAGCCCAGACCTACGAGCAGTACTTC
CASSLAQTYEQYF
>TRBV7-2|NA|TRBJ2-7|TRBD1
TGTGCCAGCAGCTGGGGACAGGGAGACGAGCAGTACTTC
CASSWGQGDEQYF
>TRBV4-1|NA|TRBJ2-5|TRBD2
TGCGCCAGCAGCAAACTAGCGGGGGGGGAAGAGACCCAGTACTTC
CASSKLAGGEETQYF
>TRBV2|NA|TRBJ1-5|NA
TGTGCCAGCAGTGTCCACGGGAGCAATCAGCCCCAGCATTTT
CASSVHGSNQPQHF
>TRBV4-1|NA|TRBJ1-2|NA
TGCGCCAGCAGCCAACACCAGGGATGGTATGGCTACACCTTC
CASSQHQGWYGYTF
>TRBV5-4|NA|TRBJ2-3|TRBD1
TGTGCCAGCAGCTCACAGGGGCCAGATACGCAGTATTTT
CASSSQGPDTQYF
>TRBV29-1|NA|TRBJ1-1|NA
TGCAGCGTTGAAGAAAAGTTGAACACTGAAGCTTTCTTT
CSVEEKLNTEAFF